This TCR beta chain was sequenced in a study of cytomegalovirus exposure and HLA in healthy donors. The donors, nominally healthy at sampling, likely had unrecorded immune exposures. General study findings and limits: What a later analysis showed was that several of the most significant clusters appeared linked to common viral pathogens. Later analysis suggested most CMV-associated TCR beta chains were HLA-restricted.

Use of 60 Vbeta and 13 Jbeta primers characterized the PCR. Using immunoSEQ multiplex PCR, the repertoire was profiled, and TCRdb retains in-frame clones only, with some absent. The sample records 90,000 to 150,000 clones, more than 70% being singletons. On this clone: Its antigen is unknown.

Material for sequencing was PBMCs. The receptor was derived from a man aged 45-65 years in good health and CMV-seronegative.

As DNA, the CDR3 is TGTGCCAGCAGCTTGAGGTTAGCGGAGTACAATGAGCAGTTCTTC. Translating gives CASSLRLAEYNEQFF. The chain recombines TRBV5-5 with TRBJ2-1; D perhaps matches TRBD2 (6 bases). CDR3 length equals 15 residues. The germline V gene encodes CDR1 SGHKS and CDR2 YYEKEE (reference sequence). V lost 1 base, J lost 4 bases, and 12 bases lay in between.